A few counts support the clone carrying this TCR beta chain. One Seattle source followed patients from active infection through their disease course. The data are from a study of blood T cell repertoires in COVID-19. CDR3 size: 14 residues. The V gene's germline CDR1 is LNHDA and CDR2 SQIVND (reference sequence). With 3 bases clipped from V and 2 bases from J, the junction kept 3 bases outside the gene matches. As processed by the authors: Amplification of reference gene primers provided the estimated nucleated cell counts. TCRdb's table, derived via immunoSEQ multiplex PCR, lists solely in-frame clones and lacks some. D and trimming were read from the DNA, whereas the V and J calls and clone size are those reported in that table. The sample holds fewer than 300,000 clones, approximately 89% seen once.

The sequence derives from a woman in her twenties or thirties with COVID-19, enrolled during active disease. This rearrangement joins TRBV19 to TRBJ2-7, with 8 bases aligning to TRBD2. Sequenced input: peripheral blood. In DNA, the CDR3 is TGTGCCAGTAGTATCCGGGAGGGTACCTACGAGCAGTACTTC. Encoded protein: CASSIREGTYEQYF.